Sequencing of this T cell receptor beta chain was carried out in a study of blood T cell repertoires in COVID-19 (dated by TCRdb to 2018 to 2020). Study-wide context: Samples covering the acute and convalescent phases of COVID-19 were provided by collaborators in the United States, Italy and Spain. Subjects who had been exposed to COVID-19, were actively infected with it, or had recovered from it provided the deeply sampled blood TCRbeta repertoires that made up the dataset. Where available, HLA class I and class II types were taken from metadata supplied by the sample provider and were not determined by assay-based typing. The samples were drawn from two sources: the first 160 participants of the ongoing ImmuneRACE study, and 1,000 to 1,500 subjects contributed by 6 global collaborators. The repertoires were released in a freely available public database meant as a resource for research on the immune response to SARS-CoV-2. Sample metadata almost always included a de-identified subject ID, COVID-19 status, age in years and sex. The material from the prospective study consisted of cDNA or gDNA derived from T cells, B-cell-depleted T cells, or PBMCs. Results the study describes overall, beyond this receptor: How much clinical and demographic metadata was included differed by source and by participant, and the metadata was provided uncurated.

Concerning this clone itself: What antigen it recognizes has not been identified. Base qualities are not provided; no much larger clone lies one nucleotide away.

TCRbeta CDR3 regions were amplified from genomic DNA by means of the immunoSEQ Assay, a bias-controlled multiplex PCR. Under the source paper's analysis protocol: The number of nucleated cells in each sample was estimated from the amplification of reference gene primers within the assay. To quantify the absolute abundance of each unique TCRbeta CDR3 rearrangement, sequence reads were collapsed and filtered. Productive Simpson clonality was computed per sample as the square root of Simpson's diversity index over productive rearrangements. TCRdb stores this immuneACCESS table with in-frame sequences only. Part of the clones is absent; in the studies checked, under half of the shortfall reflects unresolved V genes, and no reason is known for the rest. V and J calls plus clone size are reproduced from that table; the DNA served to infer D and trimming. The sample records around 390,000 clones, about 87% of which are singletons. The ten largest clones add up to roughly 10% of the sample.

In the prospective study, participants were about 18 to 95 years old, resided in about two dozen geographic areas of the United States, and were enrolled through a virtual design. In the prospective study, participants were assigned to cohorts based on the clinical history participants reported in a screening survey and a study questionnaire. For ImmuneRACE Cohort 3, a participant was defined as recovered based on two consecutive negative NP/OP PCR tests, clearance by a healthcare professional, or resolution of symptoms. Each participant in the prospective study had whole blood, serum and a nasopharyngeal or oropharyngeal swab collected by mobile phlebotomists. Participants in the prospective study had the option to provide additional blood draws and questionnaires over a roughly 2-month period. Before DNA extraction, blood samples from the prospective study were shipped at room temperature or frozen.

The TCR was taken from a woman aged 50 to 60 who had recovered from COVID-19. The sequencing sample was made of PBMCs or T cells enriched from blood (not recorded which).

The CDR3 region reads CASSQDRGTGHEQYF. Here is the DNA: TGCGCCAGCAGCCAAGATCGAGGGACAGGGCACGAGCAGTACTTC. The chain links TRBV4-3 with TRBJ2-7; 9 central bases correspond to TRBD1. The CDR3 spans 15 residues, from the cysteine through the phenylalanine. The read is trimmed to its CDR3 DNA, 45 bases read in frame from base 1. In the germline V gene, CDR1 corresponds to LGHNA and CDR2 to YSLEER. Ends trimmed: V by 0 bases, J by 5 bases; bases unmatched to a gene: 5.